This T cell receptor beta chain came from a study of CD8 T cells in Susac syndrome. Overall study findings and caveats: Individuals included in the TCR sequencing and HLA analysis were acknowledged by the study to be relatively few in number.

On this clonotype: Antigen: not known.

The T cells that were sequenced for TCR beta were CD8+ and CD4+ cells from blood. Negative isolation was applied to CD8+ and CD4+ T cells, and FACS enrichment was applied to TEMRA cells. With random hexamers, reverse transcription was performed on about 0.45 to 1 ug of RNA. TCRdb independently ran MiXCR on the immunoSEQ multiplex PCR reads; one entry per CDR3 protein. The sample lists almost 450,000 distinct CDR3 sequences, 85% occurring once. The CDR3 has 13 amino acids. Germline-derived CDR1 and CDR2 are SNHLY and FYNNEI. V was cut by 3 bases and J by 2 bases, with 5 bases left in between. The material sequenced was CD8+ T cells from PBMCs. The chain combines TRBV2 with TRBJ1-3; D gene uncertain. The TCR comes from a human donor with multiple sclerosis. This chain's CDR3 is CASSDSPGNTIYF. The CDR3 DNA reads as TGTGCCAGCAGTGATTCCCCTGGAAACACCATATATTTT.